This T cell receptor (beta chain) was observed in a study of Ad26.COV2.S vaccination and SARS-CoV-2 variants. Overall study context: Ad26.COV2.S, an intramuscular injection, was given once or twice 56 days apart.

Only in-frame clones appear in the TCRdb table, and some are missing; sequencing was by immunoSEQ multiplex PCR. This table has 400,000 to 450,000 clones, 90% appearing once. CDR3 size: 15 residues. V lost 1 base to trimming and J lost 7 bases; unmatched junction nucleotides: 6. The V gene's germline CDR1 is LNHDA and CDR2 SQIVND (reference sequence). This sample's treatment: 15 to 20 received Ad26.COV2.S at low or high dose, single or two shots; several received placebo; per-sample allocation not given. Collection of the samples took place on day 63 after the first injection of vaccine or placebo. Recruitment in Boston yielded a donor of adult age, 18-55 years. About this clone: Its antigen is as yet unknown.

Study-wide results and caveats: Greater spike-specific TCR breadth was seen in vaccine recipients than in placebo recipients. It was found that vaccine and placebo recipients had similar non-spike TCR breadth.

This sample comprised peripheral blood, obtained in a trial of Ad26.COV2.S vaccine versus placebo. The origin of this receptor is a person aged 18-65 years who received the Ad26.COV2.S COVID-19 vaccine or a placebo. V is TRBV19 and J is TRBJ2-1, with 8 bases lining up with TRBD2. DNA of the CDR3: TGTGCCAGTAGTATAGGCACTAGCGGCTTTAATGAGCAGTTCTTC. Translated: CASSIGTSGFNEQFF.